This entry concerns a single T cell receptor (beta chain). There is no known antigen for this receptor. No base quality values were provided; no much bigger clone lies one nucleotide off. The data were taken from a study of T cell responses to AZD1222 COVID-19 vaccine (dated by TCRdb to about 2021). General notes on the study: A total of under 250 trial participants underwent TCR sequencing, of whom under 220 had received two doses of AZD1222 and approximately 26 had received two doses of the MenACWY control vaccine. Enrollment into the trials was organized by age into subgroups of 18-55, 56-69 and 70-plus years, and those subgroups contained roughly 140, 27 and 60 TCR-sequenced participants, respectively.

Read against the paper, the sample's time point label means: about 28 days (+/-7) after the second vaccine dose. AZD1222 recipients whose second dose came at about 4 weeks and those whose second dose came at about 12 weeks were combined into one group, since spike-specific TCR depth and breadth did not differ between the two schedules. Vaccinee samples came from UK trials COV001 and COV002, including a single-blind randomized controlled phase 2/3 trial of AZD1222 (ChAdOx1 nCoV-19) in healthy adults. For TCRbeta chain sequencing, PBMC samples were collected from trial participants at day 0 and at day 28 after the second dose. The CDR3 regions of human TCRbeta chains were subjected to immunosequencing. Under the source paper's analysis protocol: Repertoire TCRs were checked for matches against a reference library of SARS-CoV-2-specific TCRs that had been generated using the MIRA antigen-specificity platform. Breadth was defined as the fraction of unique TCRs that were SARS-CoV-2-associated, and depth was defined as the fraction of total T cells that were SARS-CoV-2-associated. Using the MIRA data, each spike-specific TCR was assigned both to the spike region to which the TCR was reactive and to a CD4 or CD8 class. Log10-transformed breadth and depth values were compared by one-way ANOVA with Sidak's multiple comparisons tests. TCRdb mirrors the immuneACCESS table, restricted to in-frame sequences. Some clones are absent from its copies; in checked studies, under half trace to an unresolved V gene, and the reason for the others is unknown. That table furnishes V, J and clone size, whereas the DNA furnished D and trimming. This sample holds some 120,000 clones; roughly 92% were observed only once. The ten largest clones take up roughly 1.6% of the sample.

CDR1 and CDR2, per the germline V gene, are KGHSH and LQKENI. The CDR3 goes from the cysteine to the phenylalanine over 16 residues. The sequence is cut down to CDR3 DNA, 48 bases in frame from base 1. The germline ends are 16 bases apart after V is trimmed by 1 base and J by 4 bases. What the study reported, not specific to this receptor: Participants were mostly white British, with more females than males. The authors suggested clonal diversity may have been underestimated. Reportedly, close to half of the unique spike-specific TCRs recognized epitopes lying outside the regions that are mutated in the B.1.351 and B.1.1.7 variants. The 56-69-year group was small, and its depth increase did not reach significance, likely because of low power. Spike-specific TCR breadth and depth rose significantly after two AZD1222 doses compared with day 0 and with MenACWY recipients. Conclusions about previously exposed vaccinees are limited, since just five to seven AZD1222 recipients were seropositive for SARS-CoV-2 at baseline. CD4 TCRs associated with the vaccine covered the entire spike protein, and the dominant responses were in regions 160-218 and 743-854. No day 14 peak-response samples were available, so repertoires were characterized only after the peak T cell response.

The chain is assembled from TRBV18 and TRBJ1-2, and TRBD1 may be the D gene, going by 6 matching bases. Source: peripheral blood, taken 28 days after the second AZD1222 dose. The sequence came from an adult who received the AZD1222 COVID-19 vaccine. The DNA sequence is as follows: TGTGCCAGCTCACCACAACAGGGTCTGGGGAGCTATGGCTACACCTTC. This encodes CASSPQQGLGSYGYTF.